This T cell receptor beta chain comes out of a study of vaccination and CD4 T cells after COVID-19. For the study at large: The stimulus for the cells was overlapping spike peptides derived from SARS-CoV-2, HCoV-NL63, HCoV-OC43 and HCoV-229E. Whole-study results and caveats: Median SARS-CoV-2-reactive clonotype numbers went up from approximately 21 to 40, but not significantly.

A word on this clonotype: Its antigen remains unknown.

Cultured CD4+ T cell DNA underwent sequencing with the Oncomine TCR Beta short-read assay. TCRdb redid the calling of the PCR reads with MiXCR, one entry per CDR3 protein. The table includes around 17,000 distinct CDR3 sequences, approximately 55% detected once. Specified treatment: roughly 10-day PBMC culture with coronavirus spike peptide pools or control peptides (ViraFEST assay). US Alpha, Beta and Delta variants postdated the positive PCR dates, which ran from March to December 2020. This sequence was found in a human donor who had recovered from COVID-19. Source material: CD4+ T cells from blood, cultured in vitro.

The CDR3 DNA is TGTGCCTGGGTGGGGGGGGTGAACACTGAAGCTTTCTTT. This gives the protein CAWVGGVNTEAFF. J is TRBJ1-1 and V is TRBV30, with D maybe TRBD1 (5 bases). V gave up 5 bases and J gave up 0 bases, with 10 bases separating them. The CDR3 runs 13 residues. The germline V gene encodes CDR1 GTSNPN and CDR2 SVGIG (reference sequence). The complete variable domain, with remaining parts taken from reference TRBV30 and TRBJ1-1, reads SQTIHQWPATLVQPVGSPLSLECTVEGTSNPNLYWYRQAAGRGLQLLFYSVGIGQISSEVPQNLSASRPQDRQFILSSKKLLLSDSGFYLCAWVGGVNTEAFFGQGTRLTVV.